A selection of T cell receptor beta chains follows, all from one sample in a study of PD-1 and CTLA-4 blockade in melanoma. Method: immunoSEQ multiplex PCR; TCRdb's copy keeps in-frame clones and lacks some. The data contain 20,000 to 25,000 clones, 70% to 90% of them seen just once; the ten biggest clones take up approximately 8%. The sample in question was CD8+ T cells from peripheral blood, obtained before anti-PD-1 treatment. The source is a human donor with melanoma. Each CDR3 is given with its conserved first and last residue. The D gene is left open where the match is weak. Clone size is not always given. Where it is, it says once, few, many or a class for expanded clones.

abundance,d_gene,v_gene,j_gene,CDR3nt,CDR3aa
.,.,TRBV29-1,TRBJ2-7,TGCAGCGTTGAATCGGGTGCAGAATACGAGCAGTACTTC,CSVESGAEYEQYF
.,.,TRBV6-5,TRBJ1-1,TGTGCCAGCAGTTACGGGATACAGGGGAACACTGAAGCTTTCTTT,CASSYGIQGNTEAFF
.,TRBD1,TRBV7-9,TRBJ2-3,TGTGCCAGCAGCTTAGGGGACAGTACGACAGATACGCAGTATTTT,CASSLGDSTTDTQYF
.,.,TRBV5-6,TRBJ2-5,TGTGCCAGCAGAGGCCTGGGGGCCCAGTACTTC,CASRGLGAQYF
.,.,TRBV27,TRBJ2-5,TGTGCCAGAGAGACCCAGTACTTC,CARETQYF
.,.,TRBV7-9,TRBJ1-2,TGTGCCAGCAACCGGGATGGAAGCTATGGCTACACCTTC,CASNRDGSYGYTF
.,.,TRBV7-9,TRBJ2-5,TGTGCCAGCAGCTTCGGAGAGACCCAGTACTTC,CASSFGETQYF
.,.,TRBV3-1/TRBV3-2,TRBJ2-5,TGTGCCAGCAGCCAAGTCGTAGCGGACCAAGAGACCCAGTACTTC,CASSQVVADQETQYF
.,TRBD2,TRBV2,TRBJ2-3,TGTGCCGGGAGACTAGCGGGCACAGATACGCAGTATTTT,CAGRLAGTDTQYF
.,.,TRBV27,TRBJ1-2,TGTGCCAGCAGTTTATCGCAGGGGAACTATGGCTACACCTTC,CASSLSQGNYGYTF
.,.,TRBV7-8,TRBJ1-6,TGTGCCAGCAGCTTATTAGGAGCAGGAAATTCACCCCTCCACTTT,CASSLLGAGNSPLHF
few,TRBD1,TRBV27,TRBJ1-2,TGTGCCAGCAGTTTATCACAGGGGAACTATGGCTACACCTTC,CASSLSQGNYGYTF
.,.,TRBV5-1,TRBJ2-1,TGCGCCAGCAGCTTGGGATCCCTAGCTGGGGATGAGCAGTTCTTC,CASSLGSLAGDEQFF
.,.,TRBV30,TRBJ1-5,TGTGCCTGGGGGGGGCCGGCGGGCCAGCATTTT,CAWGGPAGQHF
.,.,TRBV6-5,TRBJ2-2,TGTGCCAGCAGATATGGGGCCTACACCGGGGAGCTGTTTTTT,CASRYGAYTGELFF
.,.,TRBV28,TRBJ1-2,TGTGCCAGCAGCGGGATAGGCTATGGCTACACCTTC,CASSGIGYGYTF
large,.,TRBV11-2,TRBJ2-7,TGTGCCAGCAGCTTAGCGACCTACGAGCAGTACTTC,CASSLATYEQYF
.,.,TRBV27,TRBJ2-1,TGTGCCAGCAGTCCTTGGGACACCCAGGGTGAGCAGCAGTTCTTC,CASSPWDTQGEQQFF
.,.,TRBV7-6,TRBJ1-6,TGTGCCAGCAGCCCCGGGGTGAGCTCCTATAATTCACCCCTCCACTTT,CASSPGVSSYNSPLHF
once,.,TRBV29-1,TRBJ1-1,TGCAGCGTTGAAACGCGGACTCTCCCGAGTGGCACTGAAGCTTTCTTT,CSVETRTLPSGTEAFF
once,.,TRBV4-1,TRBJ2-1,TGCGCCAGCAGCCAAGAGTCCACCCAGTTTGGCTCGTACAATGAGCAGTTCTTC,CASSQESTQFGSYNEQFF
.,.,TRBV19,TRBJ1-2,TGTGCCAGTAGTATACTCCTCACGCCGCGGGACGGGGACCTTGAGGGCTATGGCTACACCTTC,CASSILLTPRDGDLEGYGYTF
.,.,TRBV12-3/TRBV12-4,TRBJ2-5,TGTGCCAGCAGTACAGACAGCCAAGAGACCCAGTACTTC,CASSTDSQETQYF
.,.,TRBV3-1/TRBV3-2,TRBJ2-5,TGTGCCAGCAGCCAAGGAGGTAGCGGCCAAGAGACCCAGTACTTC,CASSQGGSGQETQYF
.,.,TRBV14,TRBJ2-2,TGTGCCAGCAGCCAAGATAACCGCGGGGAGCTGTTTTTT,CASSQDNRGELFF
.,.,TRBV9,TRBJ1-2,TGTGCCAGCAGGTCGGTACTTAACTATGGCTACACCTTC,CASRSVLNYGYTF
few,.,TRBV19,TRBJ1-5,TGTGCCAGTAGTATTTTAGATAGCAATCAGCCCCAGCATTTT,CASSILDSNQPQHF
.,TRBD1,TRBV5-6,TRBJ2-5,TGTGCCAGCAGCTTGACAGGGGGAGTGTCGGAGACCCAGTACTTC,CASSLTGGVSETQYF
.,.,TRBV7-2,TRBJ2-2,TGTGCCAGCAGCTTAGAAGGAATGCCTGGGACCGGGGAGCTGTTTTTT,CASSLEGMPGTGELFF
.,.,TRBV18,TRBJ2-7,TGTGCCAGCCGGGCCAAGACAAGCTCCTACGAGCAGTACTTC,CASRAKTSSYEQYF
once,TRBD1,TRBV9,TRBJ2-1,TGTGCCAGCAGCCAGGCAGGGGGCTCCTACAATGAGCAGTTCTTC,CASSQAGGSYNEQFF
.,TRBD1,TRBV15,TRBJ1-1,TGTGCCTCAGGGTTGGACAGGGCCGACCCTGAAGCTTTCTTT,CASGLDRADPEAFF
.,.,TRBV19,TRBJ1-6,TGTGCCAGTAGCCCTAAAAGGGCAGATAATTCACCCCTCCACTTT,CASSPKRADNSPLHF
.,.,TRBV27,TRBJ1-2,TGTGCCAGCAGTTTTGGCCAGGGCTATGGCTACACCTTC,CASSFGQGYGYTF
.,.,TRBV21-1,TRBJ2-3,TGTGCCAGCAGCGACCGTAGGAGGGGCCGTAGCACAGATACGCAGTATTTT,CASSDRRRGRSTDTQYF
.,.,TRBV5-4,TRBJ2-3,TGTGCCAGCAGCCCTCTTAGGGGCACAGATACGCAGTATTTT,CASSPLRGTDTQYF
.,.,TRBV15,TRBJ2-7,TGTGCCACCAGCAGAGAAGGGGGAGGGGGCAACGAGCAGTACTTC,CATSREGGGGNEQYF
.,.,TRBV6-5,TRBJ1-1,TGTGCCAGCAGTTATCAGGGTGAAGCTTTCTTT,CASSYQGEAFF
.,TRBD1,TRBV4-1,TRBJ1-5,TGCGCCAGCAGCCCTAGACAGGGTGGAGGGCAGCCCCAGCATTTT,CASSPRQGGGQPQHF
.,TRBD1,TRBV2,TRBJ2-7,TGTGCCAGCAGTGAGCCCAGGGGGCACGAGCAGTACTTC,CASSEPRGHEQYF
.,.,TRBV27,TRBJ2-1,TGTGCCAGCAATCGACAGCTCTCCTACAATGAGCAGTTCTTC,CASNRQLSYNEQFF
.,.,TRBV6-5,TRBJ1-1,TGTGCCAGCAGTTACTCGGGGATGAACACTGAAGCTTTCTTT,CASSYSGMNTEAFF
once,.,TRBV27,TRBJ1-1,TGTGCCACCAAACAGGGATACCCGAACACTGAAGCTTTCTTT,CATKQGYPNTEAFF
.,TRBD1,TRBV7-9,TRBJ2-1,TGTGCCAGCAGCCCCCCGGGACAGGGGGTGGATGAGCAGTTCTTC,CASSPPGQGVDEQFF
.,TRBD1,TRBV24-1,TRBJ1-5,TGTGCCACCAGTGATCCCGGGACAGGGGGTAATCAGCCCCAGCATTTT,CATSDPGTGGNQPQHF
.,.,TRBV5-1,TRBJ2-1,TGCGCCAGCAGCACGGACGGATACAATGAGCAGTTCTTC,CASSTDGYNEQFF
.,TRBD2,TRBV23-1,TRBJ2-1,TGCGCCAGCAGTCAATCCCGTGGACTAGCTACCAATGAGCAGTTCTTC,CASSQSRGLATNEQFF
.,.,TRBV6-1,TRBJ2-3,TGTGCCAGCAGTGAATTTAGTAGGGATACGCAGTATTTT,CASSEFSRDTQYF
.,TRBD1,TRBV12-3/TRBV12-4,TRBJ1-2,TGTGCCAGCAGTTTAAGAGGGGGCGGTGGCTACACCTTC,CASSLRGGGGYTF
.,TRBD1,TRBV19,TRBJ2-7,TGTGCCAGTAGTTCTCCGGGACAGGGGATCGACGAGCAGTACTTC,CASSSPGQGIDEQYF
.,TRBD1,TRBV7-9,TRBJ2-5,TGTGCCAGCAGTGGACAGGAGATAGAGACCCAGTACTTC,CASSGQEIETQYF
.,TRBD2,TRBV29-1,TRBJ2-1,TGCAGCGTTGAACCTAGCGGGCTCTCCTACAATGAGCAGTTCTTC,CSVEPSGLSYNEQFF
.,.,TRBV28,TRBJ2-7,TGTGCCACCAGAGACAGGAGCTCCTACGAGCAGTACTTC,CATRDRSSYEQYF
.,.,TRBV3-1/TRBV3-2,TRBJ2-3,TGTGCCAGCACCAACCGAAGGGGCGGCACAGATACGCAGTATTTT,CASTNRRGGTDTQYF
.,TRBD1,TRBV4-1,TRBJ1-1,TGCGCCAGCAGCCATGCACAGGGGGCTGAAGCTTTCTTT,CASSHAQGAEAFF
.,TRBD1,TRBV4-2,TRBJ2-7,TGTGCCAGCAGCCAATCGACAGGGGGCTACGAGCAGTACTTC,CASSQSTGGYEQYF
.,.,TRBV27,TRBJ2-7,TGTGCCAGCAGTCCGGACACATTCTCCTACGAGCAGTACTTC,CASSPDTFSYEQYF
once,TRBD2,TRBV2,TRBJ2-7,TGTGCCTGGGTCAGTGACAGCGGGGGGGCCTACGAGCAGTACTTC,CAWVSDSGGAYEQYF
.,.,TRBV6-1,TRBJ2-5,TGTGCCAGCAGTGAAGCCGGGCAGGGCTGGGAGACCCAGTACTTC,CASSEAGQGWETQYF
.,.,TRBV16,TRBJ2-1,TGTGCCAGCAGCCAACGGACGGTGTACAATGAGCAGTTCTTC,CASSQRTVYNEQFF